This T cell receptor beta chain was retrieved from a study of identical twins. Study findings and constraints: Analyses based on zero insertions could be partly confounded by invariant MAIT and iNKT cells.

With V trimmed by 6 bases and J by 5 bases, 4 bases remained unmatched. The CDR3 runs 13 residues. Germline CDR1 MDHEN, CDR2 SYDVKM. Each cDNA held unique molecular identifiers, and template switching gave it a universal primer site. TCRdb reprocessed the 5' RACE reads via MiXCR and lists one record per CDR3 protein. The table has 410,000 or so distinct CDR3 sequences, roughly 20% seen once. Comments on this clonotype: Antigen unknown.

The receptor was isolated from a man aged 50-60 years in good health. The sample taken for sequencing was naive T cells sorted from blood. The chain has TRBV28 and TRBJ2-1; 7 nucleotides agree with TRBD2. The CDR3 spells CASRARGDNEQFF. DNA for the CDR3: TGTGCCAGCAGGGCCCGGGGGGACAATGAGCAGTTCTTC.